One and the same sample provided the 18 T cell receptor beta chains below, sequenced in a study of T cell responses to AZD1222 COVID-19 vaccine listed by TCRdb under 2021. In light of the paper, this sample's time point label describes: baseline before first vaccination. The library was prepared using the immunoSEQ multiplex PCR assay. Imported from immuneACCESS, the table was reduced by TCRdb to in-frame sequences with V and J called. These copies leave out some clones; in studies compared against another copy, an unresolved V gene accounts for under half, and the cause of the remainder is not known. The sample table holds about 130,000 clones, of which approximately 86% were seen once. 1.3% to 1.5% of the sample is in the top ten clones. The starting material was peripheral blood, obtained on day 0 of AZD1222 vaccination. Receptors originate from an adult in good health.

V and J are TRBV6-5 and TRBJ2-7; D uncertain. Looked up from germline, CDR1 is MNHEY and CDR2 is SVGAGI. Trimming took off 5 bases at V and 5 bases at J, with 13 bases between the two ends. The CDR3 contains 13 residues. CDR3 in amino acids: CASSPDAFNEQYF. CDR3 sequence (DNA): TGTGCCAGCAGTCCCGACGCTTTCAACGAGCAGTACTTC.

V gene TRBV7-9 combines with J gene TRBJ2-2; D gene ambiguous. The length of the CDR3 is 15 residues. Germline V gene lookup returns CDR1 SEHNR and CDR2 FQNEAQ (reference sequence). Trimming removed 3 bases at V and 5 bases at J, with 13 bases between. CDR3 protein: CASSLVSSRTGELFF. DNA of the CDR3: TGTGCCAGCAGCTTGGTCTCAAGTAGGACCGGGGAGCTGTTTTTT.

Concerning this clone itself: Other DNA sequences within the sample encode an identical CDR3. The chain carries TRBV18 and TRBJ2-3; D is unclear. The CDR3 spans 13 residues. Germline V gene sequence: CDR1 KGHSH, CDR2 LQKENI. Trimming cost V 6 bases and J 0 bases, with 7 bases left between them. The CDR3: CASSPVSTDTQYF. In nucleotides, the CDR3 is TGTGCCAGCTCGCCTGTAAGCACAGATACGCAGTATTTT. The full variable domain, with the rest looked up from reference TRBV18 and TRBJ2-3, is NAGVMQNPRHLVRRRGQEARLRCSPMKGHSHVYWYRQLPEEGLKFMVYLQKENIIDESGMPKERFSAEFPKEGPSILRIQQVVRGDSAAYFCASSPVSTDTQYFGPGTRLTVL.

This chain links TRBV12-1 with TRBJ1-2; the DNA was not compared with TRBD1, the D call given in the table. TRBV12-1 is a recognized pseudogene. The CDR3 is made up of 15 amino acids. In DNA form, the CDR3 reads TGTGCCAGCAGCCTTGGACAGGAAGAAGACTATGGCTACACCTTC. Amino acids: CASSLGQEEDYGYTF.

The gene calls are TRBV28 and TRBJ2-5; no firm D call. Per germline, CDR1 MDHEN and CDR2 SYDVKM. V gave up 3 bases and J gave up 2 bases, with 16 bases separating them. The CDR3 sequence is 16 residues long. The CDR3 DNA is TGTGCCAGCAGTTTTTCGCTCCGCGGTGGGCAAGAGACCCAGTACTTC. Its translation: CASSFSLRGGQETQYF.

The V and J genes are TRBV7-2 and TRBJ1-5; D gene unclear. The CDR3 is 14 residues long. In germline, CDR1 is SGHTA, CDR2 FQGNSA. The V end was cut by 5 bases, the J end by 6 bases, with 14 bases between. The CDR3 loop is CASSPQNRGQPQHF. CDR3 bases: TGTGCCAGCAGCCCCCAGAATCGGGGTCAGCCCCAGCATTTT.

The chain couples TRBV9 to TRBJ1-1, with D possibly TRBD1 on 6 matching bases. From germline, CDR1 is SGDLS and CDR2 YYNGEE. The V and J ends lost 6 bases and 7 bases respectively, with 16 bases between them. CDR3 length: 13 amino acids. The CDR3 DNA reads TGTGCCAGCACCGGCCCGGGGGGCGGTGAAGCTTTCTTT. Encoded protein: CASTGPGGGEAFF.

J is TRBJ2-7 and V is TRBV14, with a possible D match to TRBD2 (5 bases). V lost 2 bases and J lost 3, with 8 bases in between. CDR3 length: 13 residues. The germline gives CDR1 SGHDN, CDR2 FVKESK. DNA of the CDR3: TGTGCCAGCAGCCAAATTGGGAGCTACGAGCAGTACTTC. This sequence encodes CASSQIGSYEQYF. Together with reference TRBV14 and TRBJ2-7, the CDR3 gives the full variable domain: EAGVTQFPSHSVIEKGQTVTLRCDPISGHDNLYWYRRVMGKEIKFLLHFVKESKQDESGMPNNRFLAERTGGTYSTLKVQPAELEDSGVYFCASSQIGSYEQYFGPGTRLTVT.

This clone was counted once. The chain couples TRBV11-2 to TRBJ1-5; perhaps TRBD1 as D (6 bases). The V end lost 5 bases, the J end lost 2 bases, and 10 bases lay between the germline ends. The CDR3 has 14 amino acids. The germline V gene has CDR1 SGHAT and CDR2 FQNNGV. CDR3 in amino acids: CASSRDIGNQPQHF. CDR3 DNA: TGTGCCAGCAGCCGGGACATCGGCAATCAGCCCCAGCATTTT.

This clone was seen once. The chain links TRBV9 to TRBJ2-3; D is perhaps TRBD2 (7 bases). Germline CDR1 reads SGDLS; CDR2 reads YYNGEE. The CDR3 loop spans 15 amino acids. The ends were cut back, 6 bases at V and 5 bases at J, with 19 bases in the middle. DNA of the CDR3: TGTGCCAGCACCTGGGGAGGGGGGGCCAAAGATACGCAGTATTTT. This codes for CASTWGGGAKDTQYF.

The J gene is TRBJ1-2, the V gene TRBV25-1, with D tentatively TRBD1 (5 bases). Germline V lookup: CDR1 MGHDK, CDR2 SYGVNS. The CDR3 has 11 residues. V was cut by 4 bases and J by 12 bases, with 12 bases left in between. For the CDR3, the DNA is TGTGCCAGCAGTGCGGGGCTGGGGCACACCTTC. This sequence encodes CASSAGLGHTF.

The chain has TRBV9 and TRBJ1-5; D may be TRBD1 (5 bases). The CDR3 spans 15 residues. Deletions cut 4 bases from V and 4 bases from J, with 15 bases between. Germline CDR1 SGDLS, CDR2 YYNGEE. CDR3 in DNA: TGTGCCAGCAGCTTAACCGGGACTGCGAATCAGCCCCAGCATTTT. Protein: CASSLTGTANQPQHF.

The DNA for the CDR3 is TGTGCCAGCAGTTGGTCTAGCGCGCTTCTATTTAGCACAGATACGCAGTATTTT. Translation: CASSWSSALLFSTDTQYF. This chain uses TRBV27 with TRBJ2-3, with D possibly TRBD2 on 6 matching bases. The CDR3 covers 18 residues. The ends were cut back, 4 bases at V and 0 bases at J, with 20 bases in the middle. CDR1 and CDR2 from the germline V gene are MNHEY and SMNVEV (reference sequence).

V usage is TRBV28 and J usage is TRBJ2-7; 7 bases fit TRBD1. V lost 6 bases, J lost 5 bases, and 10 bases stayed unmatched. The V gene's germline CDR1 is MDHEN and CDR2 SYDVKM. The CDR3 is made up of 14 amino acids. The DNA for the CDR3 is TGTGCCAGCAGGCCTCGGACAGGTAAAAACGAGCAGTACTTC. It codes for CASRPRTGKNEQYF. The variable domain in full, completed from reference TRBV28 and TRBJ2-7, reads DVKVTQSSRYLVKRTGEKVFLECVQDMDHENMFWYRQDPGLGLRLIYFSYDVKMKEKGDIPEGYSVSREKKERFSLILESASTNQTSMYLCASRPRTGKNEQYFGPGTRLTVT.

This chain connects TRBV24-1 to TRBJ1-1; tentatively, D is TRBD1 (6 bases). V shed 4 bases and J shed 3 bases, with 11 bases lying between them. Germline loops: CDR1 KGHDR, CDR2 SFDVKD. The CDR3 covers 14 residues. In DNA form, the CDR3 reads TGTGCCACCAGTGACCAAGGGGGGGACACTGAAGCTTTCTTT. This sequence encodes CATSDQGGDTEAFF.

V gene TRBV2 combines with J gene TRBJ2-5; D remains unclear. The CDR3 contains 10 residues. Germline V gives CDR1 SNHLY, CDR2 FYNNEI. Between the trimmed V and J ends, which lost 8 bases and 2 bases, there was a span of 3 bases. CDR3 DNA: TGTGCCAGCGCACAAGAGACCCAGTACTTC. Protein sequence: CASAQETQYF.

This clone was observed a single time. The chain links TRBV2 to TRBJ1-1; TRBD1 matches 9 bases. Germline CDR1 is SNHLY and CDR2 is FYNNEI. Trimming at V came to 8 bases and at J to 4 bases, leaving 11 bases not matched to a gene. The CDR3 runs to 15 residues. This chain's CDR3 is CASGGTGSGLTEAFF. CDR3 sequence (DNA): TGTGCCAGCGGGGGGACAGGGTCGGGGCTCACTGAAGCTTTCTTT.

This chain uses TRBV6-2 or TRBV6-3 with TRBJ1-1; D might be TRBD1 (5 bases). The ends were cut back, 4 bases at V and 1 base at J, with 7 bases in the middle. Germline V gene sequence: CDR1 MNHEY, CDR2 SVGEGT. The CDR3 consists of 13 residues. The CDR3 region is CASSLTGNTEAFF. DNA for the CDR3: TGTGCCAGCAGTTTAACAGGGAACACTGAAGCTTTCTTT.